These 22 T cell receptor beta chains were sequenced from one sample in a study of blood T cell repertoires in COVID-19. TCRdb's table, derived via immunoSEQ multiplex PCR, lists solely in-frame clones and lacks some. The sample lists tens of thousands of clones; less than 85% were seen once. Material for sequencing was peripheral blood. These receptors were taken from a man aged 65 to 85 with acute or convalescent COVID-19.

The CDR3 DNA reads as TGTGCCAGCAGCCCCTTTGGGCTCACCGGGGAGCTGTTTTTT. Translating gives CASSPFGLTGELFF. The V and J genes are TRBV3-1 (or the pseudogene TRBV3-2) and TRBJ2-2; the D is unclear. The CDR3 loop spans 14 amino acids. The V end lost 4 bases, the J end lost 4 bases, and 10 bases lay between the germline ends. Germline V lookup: CDR1 LGHDT, CDR2 YNNKEL (reference sequence).

This clone occurred a few times. The chain is built from TRBV25-1 and TRBJ1-1, with D unresolved. The CDR3 is 14 residues long. V lost 3 bases and J 2 bases, leaving 10 bases between the germline ends. CDR1 and CDR2 (germline): MGHDK, SYGVNS. CDR3 DNA sequence: TGTGCCAGCAGTGAGACGGGTCTAAACACTGAAGCTTTCTTT. Translation gives CASSETGLNTEAFF.

The chain couples TRBV6-5 to TRBJ2-3; 7 positions match TRBD2. CDR3 length equals 12 residues. Per the germline V gene, CDR1 is MNHEY and CDR2 is SVGAGI. With 6 bases clipped from V and 6 bases from J, the junction kept 3 bases outside the gene matches. The CDR3 coding sequence is TGTGCCAGCAGGACTAGCTCGGATACGCAGTATTTT. Its translation: CASRTSSDTQYF.

J is TRBJ2-7 and V is TRBV6-1; tentative D call: TRBD2 (7 bases). V was shortened by 2 bases and J by 3 bases, with 14 bases between the two germline ends. This CDR3 comprises 15 residues. The germline V gene has CDR1 MNHNS and CDR2 SASEGT. The CDR3 spells CASSEIGGQDYEQYV. CDR3 nucleotide sequence: TGTGCCAGCAGTGAAATCGGGGGGCAAGACTACGAGCAGTACGTC.

This chain joins TRBV19 and TRBJ2-1, with D tentatively TRBD2 (6 bases). This CDR3 is 14 amino acids long. Per the germline V gene, CDR1 is LNHDA and CDR2 is SQIVND (reference sequence). Between the trimmed V and J ends, which lost 4 bases and 4 bases, there was a span of 11 bases. CDR3 in amino acids: CASSRSGGYNEQFF. The CDR3 DNA follows: TGTGCCAGTAGTAGGTCTGGAGGGTACAATGAGCAGTTCTTC.

The chain has TRBV5-1 and TRBJ2-6; D perhaps matches TRBD1 (6 bases). The germline V and J ends were trimmed by 0 bases and 4 bases, with 8 bases remaining between them. The CDR3 extends over 15 amino acids. The V gene's germline CDR1 is SGHRS and CDR2 YFSETQ. CDR3 sequence: CASSLEGTGANVLTF. CDR3 bases: TGCGCCAGCAGCTTGGAAGGGACAGGGGCCAACGTCCTGACTTTC.

The chain combines TRBV5-1 with TRBJ1-2; 7 bases are a match to TRBD1. J lost 6 bases, V lost 0 bases, and 5 bases had no gene match. CDR3 length equals 14 residues. CDR1 is SGHRS, CDR2 YFSETQ, per germline. The CDR3 loop reads CASSLVGTDHGYTF. The CDR3 DNA sequence: TGCGCCAGCAGCTTGGTCGGGACAGACCATGGCTACACCTTC.

The V and J genes are TRBV2 and TRBJ1-2; 10 positions agree with TRBD1. The CDR3 length is 15 residues. CDR1 and CDR2 from the germline V gene are SNHLY and FYNNEI. Unmatched junction bases numbered 7, after V lost 5 bases and J lost 4 bases. The CDR3, as DNA: TGTGCCAGCAGTTCTGGGACAGGGGTGGGCTATGGCTACACCTTC. Translation gives CASSSGTGVGYGYTF.

There are a few counts of this clone. The chain is built from TRBV28 and TRBJ2-7; 9 nucleotides agree with TRBD1. Germline loops: CDR1 MDHEN, CDR2 SYDVKM. The CDR3 consists of 14 residues. Trimming at V came to 5 bases and at J to 3 bases, leaving 5 bases not matched to a gene. Written as DNA, the CDR3 is TGTGCCAGCAGTAGGACAGGGGTTAACTACGAGCAGTACTTC. Protein sequence: CASSRTGVNYEQYF.

J is TRBJ2-1 and V is TRBV12-5, with 9 bases lining up with TRBD1. This CDR3 has 15 amino acids. Germline V lookup: CDR1 LGHNT, CDR2 FRNRAP. V dropped 4 bases and J dropped 4; count of bases not matched to a gene: 5. CDR3 loop: CASGSPGQGYNEQFF. The CDR3 bases are TGTGCTAGTGGTTCCCCGGGACAGGGTTACAATGAGCAGTTCTTC.

For the CDR3, the DNA is TGTGCCAGCTCACCATCTACGGCTAGCTCTGGGGCCAACGTCCTGACTTTC. Translating gives CASSPSTASSGANVLTF. This sequence joins TRBV18 and TRBJ2-6; D uncertain. Trimming took off 2 bases at V and 0 bases at J, with 11 bases between the two ends. Germline V gives CDR1 KGHSH, CDR2 LQKENI. This CDR3 comprises 17 residues.

This clone was recorded a few times. The chain has TRBV3-1 (or the pseudogene TRBV3-2) and TRBJ1-3; D gene ambiguous. Germline CDR1 reads LGHDT; CDR2 reads YNNKEL (reference sequence). Trimming cost V 1 base and J 3 bases, with 13 bases left between them. The CDR3 sequence is 16 residues long. The chain's CDR3 is CASSQGTDTVGNTIYF. CDR3 DNA sequence: TGTGCCAGCAGCCAAGGGACTGATACTGTTGGAAACACCATATATTTT.

The chain has TRBV6-2 or TRBV6-3 and TRBJ2-3; perhaps TRBD1 as D (5 bases). V gave up 6 bases and J gave up 6 bases, with 22 bases separating them. The CDR3 is made up of 16 amino acids. CDR1 is MNHEY, CDR2 SVGEGT, per germline. DNA for the CDR3: TGTGCCAGCAGCCCAGCGACGCCAGGGAAACCTGATACGCAGTATTTT. Its translation: CASSPATPGKPDTQYF.

The chain carries TRBV7-2 and TRBJ2-6, with D possibly TRBD1 on 5 matching bases. V lost 2 bases, J lost 2 bases, and 10 bases lay in between. The CDR3 runs to 16 residues. Germline values: CDR1 SGHTA, CDR2 FQGNSA. The CDR3, as DNA: TGTGCCAGCAGCTTAATGGTCAGGGCTGGGGCCAACGTCCTGACTTTC. Translation: CASSLMVRAGANVLTF.

J is TRBJ2-7 and V is TRBV7-8; D might be TRBD2 (6 bases). Germline loops: CDR1 SGHVS, CDR2 FQNEAQ. The CDR3 runs 14 residues. The ends were cut back, 5 bases at V and 5 bases at J, with 16 bases in the middle. CDR3 protein: CASSRGDRYNEQYV. For the CDR3, the DNA is TGTGCCAGCAGCCGCGGGGATAGATATAACGAGCAGTACGTC.

The chain carries TRBV9 and TRBJ2-1; 10 bases match TRBD2. Trimming at V came to 3 bases and at J to 10 bases, leaving 13 bases not matched to a gene. The length of the CDR3 is 16 residues. Germline loops: CDR1 SGDLS, CDR2 YYNGEE. The CDR3 here is CASSADVAGGGKEQFF. The DNA of the CDR3 is TGTGCCAGCAGCGCTGATGTAGCGGGAGGAGGTAAGGAGCAGTTCTTC. The whole variable domain, filled in from reference TRBV9 and TRBJ2-1, reads DSGVTQTPKHLITATGQRVTLRCSPRSGDLSVYWYQQSLDQGLQFLIQYYNGEERAKGNILERFSAQQFPDLHSELNLSSLELGDSALYFCASSADVAGGGKEQFFGPGTRLTVL.

In its sample, this clone was seen once. The chain combines TRBV4-1 with TRBJ1-2; a weak D match, TRBD1 (6 bases). Trimming pared 0 bases from V and 3 bases from J, leaving 8 bases between. Germline V gene sequence: CDR1 MGHRA, CDR2 YSYEKL. The CDR3 consists of 14 residues. The CDR3 bases are TGCGCCAGCAGCCAAGACCCAGGGGACTATGGCTACACCTTC. Translating gives CASSQDPGDYGYTF.

The chain employs TRBV3-1 (or the pseudogene TRBV3-2) and TRBJ1-6; no firm D call. Germline V CDR1 and CDR2: LGHDT, YNNKEL (reference sequence). V lost 0 bases, J lost 7 bases, and 4 bases lay in between. This CDR3 has 13 residues. As DNA, the CDR3 is TGTGCCAGCAGCCAAGATCGGAATTCACCCCTCCACTTT. Residues: CASSQDRNSPLHF.

This chain uses TRBV7-3 with TRBJ1-1, with D tentatively TRBD1 (6 bases). Germline values: CDR1 SGHTA, CDR2 FQGTGA. The CDR3 contains 14 residues. The V and J ends lost 4 bases and 0 bases respectively, with 9 bases between them. The CDR3 spells CASSSGVLNTEAFF. As DNA, the CDR3 is TGTGCCAGCAGCTCAGGGGTATTGAACACTGAAGCTTTCTTT. Complete variable domain (other parts from reference TRBV7-3 and TRBJ1-1): GAGVSQTPSNKVTEKGKYVELRCDPISGHTALYWYRQSLGQGPEFLIYFQGTGAADDSGLPNDRFFAVRPEGSVSTLKIQRTERGDSAVYLCASSSGVLNTEAFFGQGTRLTVV.

This clone was seen a handful of times. V usage is TRBV5-1 and J usage is TRBJ2-7; D possibly corresponds to TRBD1 (6 bases). This CDR3 contains 14 residues. Germline-derived CDR1 and CDR2 are SGHRS and YFSETQ. Trimming took off 5 bases at V and 5 bases at J, with 17 bases between the two ends. In nucleotides, the CDR3 is TGCGCCAGCAGAGAAGAGCCCGACAGGAACGAGCAGTACGTC. Translated, it gives CASREEPDRNEQYV.

The chain couples TRBV9 to TRBJ1-2, with a possible D match to TRBD1 (5 bases). V lost 4 bases to trimming and J lost 8 bases, with 9 bases between them. This CDR3 has 11 residues. In germline, CDR1 is SGDLS, CDR2 YYNGEE. The CDR3 loop reads CASSSRGGYTF. For the CDR3, the DNA is TGTGCCAGCAGCTCCCGGGGGGGCTACACCTTC.

The rearrangement links TRBV10-2 to TRBJ2-5, with TRBD2 matching over 7 bases. Germline values: CDR1 WSHSY, CDR2 SAAADI. The junction had 2 bases not matched to a gene; V was cut back by 2 bases and J by 5 bases. CDR3 size: 13 residues. CDR3 sequence reads: CASSEAGVETQYF. CDR3 coding DNA: TGCGCCAGCAGTGAGGCGGGGGTGGAGACCCAGTACTTC.